This T cell receptor (beta chain) was observed in a study of identical twins. Each CDR3 protein gets one entry after TCRdb re-called the 5' RACE reads with MiXCR. The data contain some 500,000 distinct CDR3 sequences, 20% to 25% of them seen just once; the ten biggest clones take up around 0.9%. The CDR3 covers 15 residues. J was trimmed by 3 bases and V by 1 base; bases with no gene match: 2. Germline CDR1 and CDR2: LGHNA and YSLEER. Only a few counts were recorded for this clonotype. In addition, the sample was reused for a study of T cells expressing NK-cell markers.

This chain joins TRBV4-3 and TRBJ2-3; 9 nucleotides line up with TRBD1. This clonotype originated in a woman aged 18-29 years in good health. Sequences were obtained from CD4+ T cells sorted from blood. CDR3 loop: CASSQVGQGTDTQYF. In DNA, the CDR3 is TGCGCCAGCAGCCAAGTAGGACAGGGGACAGATACGCAGTATTTT.